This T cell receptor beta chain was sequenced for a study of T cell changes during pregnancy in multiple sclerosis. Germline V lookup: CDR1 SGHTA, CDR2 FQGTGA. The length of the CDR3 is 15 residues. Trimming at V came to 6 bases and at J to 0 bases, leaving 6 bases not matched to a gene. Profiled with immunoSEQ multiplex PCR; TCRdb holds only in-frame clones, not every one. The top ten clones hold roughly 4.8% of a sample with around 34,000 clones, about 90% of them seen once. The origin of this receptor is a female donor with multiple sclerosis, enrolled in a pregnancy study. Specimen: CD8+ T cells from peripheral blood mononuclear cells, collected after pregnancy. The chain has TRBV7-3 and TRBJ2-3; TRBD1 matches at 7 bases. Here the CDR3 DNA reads TGTGCCAGCAGTCCGACAGGGTTCAGCACAGATACGCAGTATTTT. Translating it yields CASSPTGFSTDTQYF. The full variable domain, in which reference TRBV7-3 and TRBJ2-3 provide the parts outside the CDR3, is GAGVSQTPSNKVTEKGKYVELRCDPISGHTALYWYRQSLGQGPEFLIYFQGTGAADDSGLPNDRFFAVRPEGSVSTLKIQRTERGDSAVYLCASSPTGFSTDTQYFGPGTRLTVL.